This is a list of T cell receptor beta chains from one sample in a study of shared clonotypes between healthy human individuals. TCRdb's copy holds only in-frame clones and misses some; the assay was immunoSEQ multiplex PCR. The table has under 300,000 clones, over 60% seen once. The material sequenced was memory CD4+ T cells sorted from blood. The receptors were sampled from a man younger than 45 in good health. Both conserved end residues are part of each CDR3. A D gene is named only where the DNA matches it firmly. Expanded clones are given a class, and other clones once, few, many or no size at all.

j_gene: TRBJ2-5; v_gene: TRBV28; abundance: NA; d_gene: NA; CDR3aa: CASSWDSGTQYF; CDR3nt: TGTGCCAGCAGTTGGGATTCGGGGACCCAGTACTTC
j_gene: TRBJ2-3; v_gene: TRBV7-9; abundance: once; d_gene: TRBD2; CDR3aa: CASSSTGGNTQYF; CDR3nt: TGTGCCAGCAGCTCCACGGGGGGAAATACGCAGTATTTT
j_gene: TRBJ2-4; v_gene: TRBV2; abundance: NA; d_gene: NA; CDR3aa: CASSDTSNKNIQYF; CDR3nt: TGTGCCAGCAGTGATACTAGCAACAAAAACATTCAGTACTTC
j_gene: TRBJ1-2; v_gene: TRBV9; abundance: few; d_gene: NA; CDR3aa: CASSASYRVAYGYTF; CDR3nt: TGTGCCAGCAGCGCCTCATACAGGGTGGCCTATGGCTACACCTTC
j_gene: TRBJ1-2; v_gene: TRBV28; abundance: few; d_gene: NA; CDR3aa: CASSLAGKLYGYTF; CDR3nt: TGTGCCAGCAGTTTAGCAGGGAAGCTCTATGGCTACACCTTC
j_gene: TRBJ2-5; v_gene: TRBV4-2; abundance: NA; d_gene: NA; CDR3aa: CASSLGAPQETQYF; CDR3nt: TGTGCCAGCAGCTTGGGGGCTCCCCAAGAGACCCAGTACTTC
j_gene: TRBJ2-1; v_gene: TRBV5-4; abundance: NA; d_gene: NA; CDR3aa: CASRAQTSTEQFF; CDR3nt: TGTGCCAGCAGGGCCCAAACGAGCACTGAGCAGTTCTTC
j_gene: TRBJ2-1; v_gene: TRBV7-9; abundance: NA; d_gene: NA; CDR3aa: CASSRSGSSYNEQFF; CDR3nt: TGTGCCAGCAGCCGGAGCGGAAGCTCCTACAATGAGCAGTTCTTC
j_gene: TRBJ2-2; v_gene: TRBV5-1; abundance: once; d_gene: TRBD2; CDR3aa: CASRHPSGRNTGELFF; CDR3nt: TGCGCCAGCAGACACCCAAGCGGGAGGAACACCGGGGAGCTGTTTTTT
j_gene: TRBJ2-3; v_gene: TRBV19; abundance: once; d_gene: NA; CDR3aa: CASSISGVDTQYF; CDR3nt: TGTGCCAGTAGTATTTCCGGGGTAGATACGCAGTATTTT
j_gene: TRBJ2-5; v_gene: TRBV11-2; abundance: many; d_gene: NA; CDR3aa: CASSLVQGQETQYF; CDR3nt: TGTGCCAGCAGCTTAGTCCAGGGGCAAGAGACCCAGTACTTC
j_gene: TRBJ2-5; v_gene: TRBV6-5; abundance: few; d_gene: NA; CDR3aa: CASSYSGSGEETQYF; CDR3nt: TGTGCCAGCAGTTACTCGGGGTCAGGGGAAGAGACCCAGTACTTC
j_gene: TRBJ2-1; v_gene: TRBV11-3; abundance: NA; d_gene: NA; CDR3aa: CASSWDSTSYTEQFF; CDR3nt: TGTGCCAGCAGCTGGGACTCCACCTCCTACACTGAGCAGTTCTTC
j_gene: TRBJ2-1; v_gene: TRBV28; abundance: NA; d_gene: NA; CDR3aa: CASKYSSYNEQFF; CDR3nt: TGTGCCAGCAAATATTCTAGTTACAATGAGCAGTTCTTC
j_gene: TRBJ2-7; v_gene: TRBV30; abundance: NA; d_gene: NA; CDR3aa: CAWSPTSGTVEQYF; CDR3nt: TGTGCCTGGAGTCCCACCTCAGGGACGGTCGAGCAGTACTTC
j_gene: TRBJ1-5; v_gene: TRBV7-2; abundance: few; d_gene: TRBD1; CDR3aa: CASSLSIDRGGQPQHF; CDR3nt: TGTGCCAGCAGCTTGAGTATCGACAGGGGAGGGCAGCCCCAGCATTTT
j_gene: TRBJ2-7; v_gene: TRBV9; abundance: NA; d_gene: NA; CDR3aa: CASSVRGELSYEQYF; CDR3nt: TGTGCCAGCAGCGTACGCGGAGAACTATCCTACGAGCAGTACTTC
j_gene: TRBJ2-3; v_gene: TRBV2; abundance: few; d_gene: NA; CDR3aa: CASSPAEAFSTDTQYF; CDR3nt: TGTGCCAGCAGTCCCGCGGAGGCATTCAGCACAGATACGCAGTATTTT
j_gene: TRBJ2-2; v_gene: TRBV7-8; abundance: NA; d_gene: TRBD1; CDR3aa: CASSSGTGGTGELFF; CDR3nt: TGTGCCAGCAGCTCCGGGACAGGGGGCACCGGGGAGCTGTTTTTT
j_gene: TRBJ1-1; v_gene: TRBV2; abundance: NA; d_gene: NA; CDR3aa: CASSWGQKNTEAFF; CDR3nt: TGTGCCAGCTCCTGGGGGCAGAAGAACACTGAAGCTTTCTTT
j_gene: TRBJ2-1; v_gene: TRBV28; abundance: NA; d_gene: TRBD2; CDR3aa: CATGATSGRGVGNEQFF; CDR3nt: TGTGCCACCGGGGCGACTAGCGGGAGGGGCGTGGGGAATGAGCAGTTCTTC
j_gene: TRBJ2-1; v_gene: TRBV28; abundance: few; d_gene: NA; CDR3aa: CASSPPAYNEQFF; CDR3nt: TGTGCCAGCAGTCCTCCCGCTTACAATGAGCAGTTCTTC
j_gene: TRBJ2-5; v_gene: TRBV7-2; abundance: NA; d_gene: NA; CDR3aa: CASSPGSSWVAQYF; CDR3nt: TGTGCCAGCAGCCCGGGCAGTTCCTGGGTGGCCCAGTACTTC
j_gene: TRBJ2-7; v_gene: TRBV5-4; abundance: few; d_gene: NA; CDR3aa: CASSVTETYEQYF; CDR3nt: TGTGCCAGCAGCGTTACAGAAACCTACGAGCAGTACTTC
j_gene: TRBJ2-7; v_gene: TRBV5-1; abundance: once; d_gene: NA; CDR3aa: CASSLGAALGEQYF; CDR3nt: TGCGCCAGCAGCTTGGGAGCGGCCCTGGGGGAGCAGTACTTC
j_gene: TRBJ2-5; v_gene: TRBV28; abundance: many; d_gene: TRBD2; CDR3aa: CASSLRGAGQETQYF; CDR3nt: TGTGCCAGCAGCCTGCGGGGGGCCGGGCAAGAGACCCAGTACTTC
j_gene: TRBJ2-1; v_gene: TRBV6-4; abundance: NA; d_gene: TRBD1; CDR3aa: CASSASLQGSVVF; CDR3nt: TGTGCCAGCAGTGCTTCCCTACAGGGGAGTGTGGTCTTC
j_gene: TRBJ2-1; v_gene: TRBV7-3; abundance: NA; d_gene: TRBD1; CDR3aa: CASSTGVENEQFF; CDR3nt: TGTGCCAGCAGCACAGGGGTTGAGAATGAGCAGTTCTTC
j_gene: TRBJ2-7; v_gene: TRBV5-4; abundance: NA; d_gene: TRBD2; CDR3aa: CASSLLAGGGYEQYF; CDR3nt: TGTGCCAGCAGCTTGTTAGCGGGAGGGGGATACGAGCAGTACTTC
j_gene: TRBJ1-5; v_gene: TRBV27; abundance: NA; d_gene: TRBD1; CDR3aa: CASSKQGLGNQPQHF; CDR3nt: TGTGCCAGCAGTAAACAGGGGTTGGGCAATCAGCCCCAGCATTTT